This paragraph covers one T cell receptor (beta chain) sequence. Molecular barcoding with unique molecular identifiers was used for the TCRbeta library. Using its own MiXCR run on the PCR reads, TCRdb lists one record per CDR3 protein. The sample contains about 410,000 distinct CDR3 sequences, roughly 21% of which appear only once. This CDR3 spans 16 amino acids. The V and J ends lost 3 bases and 6 bases, in that order; junction bases with no gene match: 14. The V gene's germline CDR1 is DFQATT and CDR2 SNEGSKA (reference sequence). The sample belongs to a study of T-cell reconstitution after alpha-beta-depleted transplantation in children.

This specimen consisted of PBMCs from the stem cell graft donor, obtained from the stem cell graft. The receptor was isolated from a human donor who donated a stem cell graft to a child with acute myeloid leukemia. This rearrangement joins TRBV20-1 to TRBJ2-1, with 7 bases lining up with TRBD2. CDR3 in DNA: TGCAGTGCTAGCAACGAGGGAGGGCCCGGGGGCAATGAGCAGTTCTTC. Translated, it gives CSASNEGGPGGNEQFF.